This is a list of T cell receptor beta chains from one sample in a study of monozygotic twins with inflammatory bowel disease. From its re-call of the 5' RACE reads, TCRdb lists each CDR3 protein once, without DNA. In total, the table holds approximately 400,000 distinct CDR3 sequences. The specimen sequenced was blood. These TCRs come from a human donor with ulcerative colitis or Crohn's disease, or a healthy co-twin of an affected twin (not recorded which). Each CDR3 is given with its conserved first and last residue. The order of the fields is V gene, J gene, CDR3 protein.

v_call: TRBV11-1
j_call: TRBJ2-3
cdr3_aa: CASKWDTDTQYF

v_call: TRBV27
j_call: TRBJ1-3
cdr3_aa: CASRAGNTIYF

v_call: TRBV3-1
j_call: TRBJ1-3
cdr3_aa: CASSQDWGDSGSTIYF

v_call: TRBV6-2/TRBV6-3
j_call: TRBJ1-5
cdr3_aa: CASSSLGRNNQPQHF

v_call: TRBV6-1
j_call: TRBJ2-7
cdr3_aa: CASSSALSGGFYEQYF

v_call: TRBV6-1
j_call: TRBJ2-7
cdr3_aa: CASSSLLSGTYEQYF

v_call: TRBV11-2
j_call: TRBJ2-5
cdr3_aa: CASSGWGGETQYF

v_call: TRBV6-1
j_call: TRBJ2-1
cdr3_aa: CASSPLTAVGGEQFF

v_call: TRBV19
j_call: TRBJ1-1
cdr3_aa: CASSLTGGPFDEAFF

v_call: TRBV30
j_call: TRBJ1-2
cdr3_aa: CAWSTGKEGYTF

v_call: TRBV7-2
j_call: TRBJ2-7
cdr3_aa: CASSLGTIFYEQYF

v_call: TRBV28
j_call: TRBJ2-4
cdr3_aa: CASSPQGSKNIQYF

v_call: TRBV9
j_call: TRBJ1-2
cdr3_aa: CASSSLGTYYGYTF

v_call: TRBV5-1
j_call: TRBJ1-5
cdr3_aa: CASSLRTGDQPQHF

v_call: TRBV6-2/TRBV6-3
j_call: TRBJ2-2
cdr3_aa: CASRLGQGANTGELFF

v_call: TRBV11-1
j_call: TRBJ2-5
cdr3_aa: CASSRGDSQETRYF

v_call: TRBV24-1
j_call: TRBJ1-5
cdr3_aa: CATSDSRTGQLQPQHF

v_call: TRBV11-2
j_call: TRBJ2-7
cdr3_aa: CASSLDLRNEQYF

v_call: TRBV7-2
j_call: TRBJ2-5
cdr3_aa: CASSLNRGLETQYF

v_call: TRBV11-2
j_call: TRBJ2-5
cdr3_aa: CASSPPGLAGGGETQYF

v_call: TRBV7-9
j_call: TRBJ2-1
cdr3_aa: CASSQDRDPFF

v_call: TRBV5-5
j_call: TRBJ2-7
cdr3_aa: CASSLMSGTYEQYF

v_call: TRBV25-1
j_call: TRBJ2-5
cdr3_aa: CASSPAGGCQETQYF

v_call: TRBV9
j_call: TRBJ2-7
cdr3_aa: CASSTPGPQYF

v_call: TRBV20-1
j_call: TRBJ2-3
cdr3_aa: CSAREGRDTQYF

v_call: TRBV2
j_call: TRBJ2-1
cdr3_aa: CASSEIRTSGEQFF

v_call: TRBV6-1
j_call: TRBJ2-2
cdr3_aa: CASRPIPYTGELFF

v_call: TRBV7-9
j_call: TRBJ1-2
cdr3_aa: CASSGDEGNYGYTF

v_call: TRBV30
j_call: TRBJ1-1
cdr3_aa: CAWGTVARNTEAFF

v_call: TRBV2
j_call: TRBJ2-1
cdr3_aa: CASRAGTSYYNEQFF

v_call: TRBV7-9
j_call: TRBJ2-2
cdr3_aa: CASSPVLTVNTGELFF

v_call: TRBV20-1
j_call: TRBJ2-2
cdr3_aa: CSASRGLPGELFF

v_call: TRBV28
j_call: TRBJ1-1
cdr3_aa: CAATQGSLNTEAFF

v_call: TRBV5-1
j_call: TRBJ2-3
cdr3_aa: CASNDLGPDTQYF

v_call: TRBV7-2
j_call: TRBJ1-2
cdr3_aa: CASSRARGQESYGYTF

v_call: TRBV28
j_call: TRBJ2-2
cdr3_aa: CASSFNGGNTGELFF

v_call: TRBV4-1
j_call: TRBJ2-5
cdr3_aa: CASSQSGAGAQETQYF

v_call: TRBV3-1
j_call: TRBJ2-7
cdr3_aa: CASSQDLASRREYF

v_call: TRBV11-2
j_call: TRBJ1-6
cdr3_aa: CASTEFVLPNSPLHF

v_call: TRBV11-1
j_call: TRBJ2-2
cdr3_aa: CASSLAGSSSANTGELFF

v_call: TRBV20-1
j_call: TRBJ2-7
cdr3_aa: CSARLEGYRYEQYF

v_call: TRBV4-3
j_call: TRBJ1-1
cdr3_aa: CASSQGRYYTTEAFF

v_call: TRBV3-1
j_call: TRBJ1-4
cdr3_aa: CASSHREKLFF

v_call: TRBV20-1
j_call: TRBJ2-3
cdr3_aa: CSASPASRTDTQYF

v_call: TRBV6-2/TRBV6-3
j_call: TRBJ1-5
cdr3_aa: CASSYGTGGAGNQPQHF

v_call: TRBV6-1
j_call: TRBJ1-6
cdr3_aa: CASRPGQGRFNSPLHF

v_call: TRBV28
j_call: TRBJ2-3
cdr3_aa: CASRAGGTGSTDTQYF

v_call: TRBV18
j_call: TRBJ2-2
cdr3_aa: CASSWDRLNTGELFF

v_call: TRBV2
j_call: TRBJ2-2
cdr3_aa: CASSEADTGELFF

v_call: TRBV5-6
j_call: TRBJ2-1
cdr3_aa: CAGTAGGYNEQFF

v_call: TRBV5-1
j_call: TRBJ2-7
cdr3_aa: CASSLPPLAQGPAYEQYF

v_call: TRBV20-1
j_call: TRBJ2-7
cdr3_aa: CSAYYPGSSYEQYF

v_call: TRBV20-1
j_call: TRBJ2-2
cdr3_aa: CSARGLVENTGELFF

v_call: TRBV12-3/TRBV12-4
j_call: TRBJ1-1
cdr3_aa: CASSLDQDMNTEAFF

v_call: TRBV29-1
j_call: TRBJ2-3
cdr3_aa: CSVVRGSSTDTQYF

v_call: TRBV4-3
j_call: TRBJ2-7
cdr3_aa: CASSQEAGSEQYF